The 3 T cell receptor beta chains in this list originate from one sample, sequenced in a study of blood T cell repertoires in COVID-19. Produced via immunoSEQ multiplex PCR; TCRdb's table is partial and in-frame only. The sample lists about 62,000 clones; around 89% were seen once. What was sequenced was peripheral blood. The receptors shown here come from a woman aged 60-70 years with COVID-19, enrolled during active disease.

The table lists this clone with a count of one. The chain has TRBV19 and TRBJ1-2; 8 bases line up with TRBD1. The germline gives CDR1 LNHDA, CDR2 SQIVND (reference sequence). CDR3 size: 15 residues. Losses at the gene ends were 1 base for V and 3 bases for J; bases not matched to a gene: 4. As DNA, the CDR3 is TGTGCCAGTAGTATAGTCCCAGGGGGCGACTATGGCTACACCTTC. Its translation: CASSIVPGGDYGYTF.

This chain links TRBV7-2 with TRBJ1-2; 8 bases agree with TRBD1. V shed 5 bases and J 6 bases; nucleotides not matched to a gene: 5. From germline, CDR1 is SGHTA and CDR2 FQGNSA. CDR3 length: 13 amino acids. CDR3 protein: CASSVQGGDGYTF. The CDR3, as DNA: TGTGCCAGCAGCGTACAGGGGGGTGATGGCTACACCTTC.

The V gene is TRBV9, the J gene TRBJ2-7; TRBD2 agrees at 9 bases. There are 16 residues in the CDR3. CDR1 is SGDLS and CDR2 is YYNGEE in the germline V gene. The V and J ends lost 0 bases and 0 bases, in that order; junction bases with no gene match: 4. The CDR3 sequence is CASSVGGSGSSYEQYF. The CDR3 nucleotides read TGTGCCAGCAGCGTAGGGGGTAGCGGGAGCTCCTACGAGCAGTACTTC.